These T cell receptor beta chains were read from a single sample in a study of blood T cell repertoires in COVID-19. Using immunoSEQ multiplex PCR, the repertoire was profiled, and TCRdb retains in-frame clones only, with some absent. Here the sample spans more than 75,000 clones, around 90% being singletons. Sequencing used peripheral blood. These receptor sequences come from a man in his fifties with acute or convalescent COVID-19. CDR3s include the opening cysteine and the closing phenylalanine or tryptophan. A D gene is named only where the DNA matches it firmly. A clone size is listed for some rows: how often the clone was seen (once, few, many), or a class if it is expanded.

V gene,D gene,clone size,J gene,CDR3 protein,CDR3 DNA
TRBV7-2,.,.,TRBJ2-1,CASSSGQYNEQFF,TGTGCCAGCAGCTCCGGACAGTACAATGAGCAGTTCTTC
TRBV6-1,TRBD1,once,TRBJ1-2,CASSETGDSEGYTF,TGTGCCAGCAGTGAAACAGGGGATAGTGAGGGCTACACCTTC
TRBV3-1/TRBV3-2,TRBD1,.,TRBJ1-6,CASSQGSGQGNSPLHF,TGTGCCAGCAGCCAAGGGTCCGGACAGGGGAATTCACCCCTCCACTTT
TRBV7-6,.,.,TRBJ2-2,CASSSTPAGADTGELFF,TGTGCCAGCAGCTCTACCCCCGCTGGGGCCGACACCGGGGAGCTGTTTTTT
TRBV19,.,few,TRBJ2-1,CASSIQPSSYNEQFF,TGTGCCAGTAGTATTCAGCCTAGCTCCTACAATGAGCAGTTCTTC
TRBV24-1,TRBD1,.,TRBJ1-2,CATSEAPGQGGSNYGYTF,TGTGCCACCAGTGAAGCACCGGGACAGGGGGGGTCGAACTATGGCTACACCTTC
TRBV5-5,.,.,TRBJ2-1,CASSLAPGIYNEQFF,TGTGCCAGCAGCTTGGCCCCAGGGATCTACAATGAGCAGTTCTTC
TRBV19,TRBD1,.,TRBJ1-1,CASMDRGLENTEAFF,TGTGCCAGTATGGACAGGGGGCTCGAGAACACTGAAGCTTTCTTT
TRBV3-1/TRBV3-2,TRBD1,.,TRBJ1-2,CASSRSDRGGGYTF,TGTGCCAGCAGCCGCTCCGACAGGGGAGGAGGCTACACCTTC
TRBV4-3,.,few,TRBJ1-4,CASSQDSIVEREKLFF,TGCGCCAGCAGCCAAGATTCCATCGTCGAGAGAGAAAAACTGTTTTTT
TRBV4-1,.,.,TRBJ2-3,CASSQPTDTQYF,TGCGCCAGCAGCCAACCAACAGATACGCAGTATTTT
TRBV5-1,.,.,TRBJ2-2,CASSFLQGNTGELFF,TGCGCCAGCAGCTTTTTACAGGGAAACACCGGGGAGCTGTTTTTT
TRBV29-1,TRBD1,.,TRBJ1-1,CSVRTGGNTEAFF,TGCAGCGTGAGGACAGGCGGGAACACTGAAGCTTTCTTT
TRBV3-1/TRBV3-2,.,.,TRBJ2-1,CASSQAAGSNEQFF,TGTGCCAGCAGCCAAGCGGCCGGGTCTAATGAGCAGTTCTTC
TRBV6-2/TRBV6-3,TRBD1,.,TRBJ2-3,CASSSGQGTDTQYF,TGTGCCAGCAGTTCCGGACAGGGCACAGATACGCAGTATTTT
TRBV3-1/TRBV3-2,.,.,TRBJ2-1,CASSLRVGSDEQFF,TGTGCCAGCAGCTTGCGTGTCGGGTCGGATGAGCAGTTCTTC
TRBV4-1,.,.,TRBJ2-7,CASSPRSGEQEQYF,TGCGCCAGCAGCCCGCGGTCCGGGGAACAGGAGCAGTACTTC
TRBV18,.,.,TRBJ1-1,CASSLHRDEAFF,TGTGCCAGCTCACTTCACAGGGACGAAGCTTTCTTT
TRBV15,.,few,TRBJ2-7,CATSRGSTGKYEQYF,TGTGCCACCAGCAGGGGGAGCACTGGCAAATACGAGCAGTACTTC
TRBV4-3,TRBD2,.,TRBJ2-1,CASSQDRSGGAGEQFF,TGCGCCAGCAGCCAAGATCGAAGCGGGGGGGCTGGGGAGCAGTTCTTC
TRBV7-2,.,.,TRBJ2-5,CASSLAQLQETQYF,TGTGCCAGCAGCTTGGCACAGCTCCAAGAGACCCAGTACTTC
TRBV30,TRBD1,.,TRBJ1-3,CAWQTGSGNTIYF,TGTGCCTGGCAGACAGGGTCTGGAAACACCATATATTTT
TRBV5-1,TRBD1,.,TRBJ1-1,CASSPGTGSTEAFF,TGCGCCAGCAGCCCCGGGACAGGGAGCACTGAAGCTTTCTTT
TRBV5-4,TRBD2,.,TRBJ2-1,CASSWGGETYNEQFF,TGTGCCAGCAGCTGGGGGGGGGAAACTTACAATGAGCAGTTCTTC
TRBV6-1,TRBD1,few,TRBJ1-5,CASSEYRGVVQPQHF,TGTGCCAGCAGTGAATACAGGGGGGTGGTTCAGCCCCAGCATTTT
TRBV5-1,.,.,TRBJ1-4,CASSLGQGASGEKLFF,TGCGCCAGCAGCTTGGGGCAAGGGGCTTCGGGTGAAAAACTGTTTTTT
TRBV7-9,.,.,TRBJ2-3,CASSLERQGTDTQYF,TGTGCCAGCAGCTTAGAACGACAGGGCACAGATACGCAGTATTTT
TRBV12-3/TRBV12-4,.,once,TRBJ1-1,CASLRTENTEAFF,TGTGCCAGTTTAAGGACAGAGAACACTGAAGCTTTCTTT
TRBV9,.,.,TRBJ2-1,CASSAGNEQFF,TGTGCCAGCAGCGCGGGGAATGAGCAGTTCTTC
TRBV5-1,.,.,TRBJ2-5,CASSLLGSKETQYF,TGCGCCAGCAGCCTACTAGGGTCGAAGGAGACCCAGTACTTC
TRBV5-1,.,.,TRBJ2-7,CASSRDGSSYEQYF,TGCGCCAGCAGCCGGGACGGGAGTTCCTACGAGCAGTACTTC
TRBV5-1,.,.,TRBJ1-1,CASSLENRLNTEAFF,TGCGCCAGCAGCTTGGAGAACAGGTTGAACACTGAAGCTTTCTTT
TRBV29-1,TRBD2,.,TRBJ2-1,CSVARGLDPREQFF,TGCAGCGTTGCCCGAGGACTAGACCCGAGGGAGCAGTTCTTC
TRBV10-3,TRBD2,.,TRBJ2-3,CAISESTRGGLDTQYF,TGTGCCATCAGTGAGTCGACCCGGGGGGGGCTAGATACGCAGTATTTT